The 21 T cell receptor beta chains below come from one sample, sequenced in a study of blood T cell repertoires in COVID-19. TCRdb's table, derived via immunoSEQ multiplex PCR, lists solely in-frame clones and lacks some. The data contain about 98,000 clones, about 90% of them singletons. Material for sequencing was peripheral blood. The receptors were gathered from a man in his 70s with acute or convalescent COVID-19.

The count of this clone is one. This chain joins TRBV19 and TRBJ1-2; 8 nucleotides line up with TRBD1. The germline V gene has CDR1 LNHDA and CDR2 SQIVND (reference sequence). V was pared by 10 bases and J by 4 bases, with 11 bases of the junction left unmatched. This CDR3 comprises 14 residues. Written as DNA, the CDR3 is TGTGCCACCCTCGGACAGGGCGGGATCTATGGCTACACCTTC. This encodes CATLGQGGIYGYTF.

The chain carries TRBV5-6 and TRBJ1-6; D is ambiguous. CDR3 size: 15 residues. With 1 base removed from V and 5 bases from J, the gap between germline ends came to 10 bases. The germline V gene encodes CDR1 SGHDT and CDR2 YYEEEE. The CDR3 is CASSLNVLNNSPLHF. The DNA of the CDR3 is TGTGCCAGCAGCTTGAATGTGTTAAATAATTCACCCCTCCACTTT.

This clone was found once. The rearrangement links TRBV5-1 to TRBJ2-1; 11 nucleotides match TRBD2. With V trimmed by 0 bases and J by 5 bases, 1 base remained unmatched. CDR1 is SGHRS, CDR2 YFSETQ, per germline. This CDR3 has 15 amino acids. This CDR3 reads CASSLDSGGDNEQFF. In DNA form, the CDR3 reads TGCGCCAGCAGCTTGGATAGCGGGGGGGACAATGAGCAGTTCTTC.

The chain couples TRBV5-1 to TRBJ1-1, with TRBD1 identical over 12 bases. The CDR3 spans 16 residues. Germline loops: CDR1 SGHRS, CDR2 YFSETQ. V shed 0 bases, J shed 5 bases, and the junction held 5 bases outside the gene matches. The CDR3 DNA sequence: TGCGCCAGCAGCTTGGGGGACAGGGGGCGACGGACTGAAGCTTTCTTT. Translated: CASSLGDRGRRTEAFF.

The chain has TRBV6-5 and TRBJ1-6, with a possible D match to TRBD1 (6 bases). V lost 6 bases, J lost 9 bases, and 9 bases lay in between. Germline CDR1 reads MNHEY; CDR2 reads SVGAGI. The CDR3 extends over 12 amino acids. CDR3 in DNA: TGTGCCAGCAGAGGGGGGGTTTCACCCCTCCACTTT. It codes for CASRGGVSPLHF.

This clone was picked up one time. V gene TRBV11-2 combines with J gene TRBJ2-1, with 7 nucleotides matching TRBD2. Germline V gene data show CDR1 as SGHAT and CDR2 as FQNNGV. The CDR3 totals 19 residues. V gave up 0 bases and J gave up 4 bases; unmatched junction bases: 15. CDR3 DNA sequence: TGTGCCAGCAGCTTAGAAGGGGCGGGACTAATCACTTTATACAATGAGCAGTTCTTC. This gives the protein CASSLEGAGLITLYNEQFF.

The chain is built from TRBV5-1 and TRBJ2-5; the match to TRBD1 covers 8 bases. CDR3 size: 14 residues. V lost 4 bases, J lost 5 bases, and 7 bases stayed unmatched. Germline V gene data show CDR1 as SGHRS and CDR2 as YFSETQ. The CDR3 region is CASSGTGGRETQYF. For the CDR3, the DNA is TGCGCCAGCAGCGGCACAGGGGGTAGGGAGACCCAGTACTTC.

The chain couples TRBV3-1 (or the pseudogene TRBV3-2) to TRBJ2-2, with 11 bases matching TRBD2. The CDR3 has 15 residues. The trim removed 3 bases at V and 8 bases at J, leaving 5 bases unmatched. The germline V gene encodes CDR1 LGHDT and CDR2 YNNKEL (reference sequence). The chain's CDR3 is CASSHLAGGRGELFF. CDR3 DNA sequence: TGTGCCAGCAGCCATCTAGCGGGGGGAAGAGGGGAGCTGTTTTTT.

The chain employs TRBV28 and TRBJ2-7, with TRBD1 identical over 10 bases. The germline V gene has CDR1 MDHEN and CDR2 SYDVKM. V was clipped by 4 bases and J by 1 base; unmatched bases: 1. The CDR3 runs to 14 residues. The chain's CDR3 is CASSWDRGSYEQYV. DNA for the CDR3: TGTGCCAGCAGTTGGGACAGGGGATCCTACGAGCAGTACGTC.

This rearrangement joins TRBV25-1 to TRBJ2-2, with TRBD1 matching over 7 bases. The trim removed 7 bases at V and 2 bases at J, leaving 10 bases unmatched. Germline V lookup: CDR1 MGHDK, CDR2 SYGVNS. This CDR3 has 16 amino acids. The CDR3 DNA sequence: TGTGCCAGCACCCCCGGGACAGAATTCAACACCGGGGAGCTGTTTTTT. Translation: CASTPGTEFNTGELFF.

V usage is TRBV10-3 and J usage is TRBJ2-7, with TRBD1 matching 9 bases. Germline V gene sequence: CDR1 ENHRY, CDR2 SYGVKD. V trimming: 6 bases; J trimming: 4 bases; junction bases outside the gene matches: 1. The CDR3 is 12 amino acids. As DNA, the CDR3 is TGTGCCATCAGCGGGACAGGGTACGAGCAGTACGTC. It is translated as CAISGTGYEQYV.

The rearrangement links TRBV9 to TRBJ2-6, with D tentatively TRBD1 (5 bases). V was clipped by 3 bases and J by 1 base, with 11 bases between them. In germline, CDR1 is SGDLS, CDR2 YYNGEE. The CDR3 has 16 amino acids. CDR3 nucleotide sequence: TGTGCCAGCAGCGAAGCCAGGGATTCTGGGGCCAACGTCCTGACTTTC. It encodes CASSEARDSGANVLTF.

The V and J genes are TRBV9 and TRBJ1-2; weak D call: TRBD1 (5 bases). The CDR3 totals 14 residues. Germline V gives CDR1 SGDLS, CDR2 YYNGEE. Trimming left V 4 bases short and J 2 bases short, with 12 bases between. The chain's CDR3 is CASSPLDRNYGYTF. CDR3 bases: TGTGCCAGCAGCCCGTTAGACAGAAACTATGGCTACACCTTC.

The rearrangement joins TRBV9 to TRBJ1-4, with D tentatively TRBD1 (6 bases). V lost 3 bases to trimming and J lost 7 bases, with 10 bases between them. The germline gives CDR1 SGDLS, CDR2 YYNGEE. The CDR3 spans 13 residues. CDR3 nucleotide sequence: TGTGCCAGCAGCGAGGCCAGGGGTGAAAAACTGTTTTTT. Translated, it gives CASSEARGEKLFF. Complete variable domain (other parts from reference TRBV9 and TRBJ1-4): DSGVTQTPKHLITATGQRVTLRCSPRSGDLSVYWYQQSLDQGLQFLIQYYNGEERAKGNILERFSAQQFPDLHSELNLSSLELGDSALYFCASSEARGEKLFFGSGTQLSVL.

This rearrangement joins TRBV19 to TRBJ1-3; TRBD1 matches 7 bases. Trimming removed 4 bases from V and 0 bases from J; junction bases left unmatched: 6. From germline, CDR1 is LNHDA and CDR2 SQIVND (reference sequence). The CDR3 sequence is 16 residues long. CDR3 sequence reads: CASSTGTETSGNTIYF. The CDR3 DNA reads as TGTGCCAGTAGTACCGGGACAGAAACCTCTGGAAACACCATATATTTT.

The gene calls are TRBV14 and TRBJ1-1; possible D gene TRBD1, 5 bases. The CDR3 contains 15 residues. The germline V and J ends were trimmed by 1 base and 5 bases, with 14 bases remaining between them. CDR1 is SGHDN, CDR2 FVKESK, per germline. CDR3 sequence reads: CASSQVGGRRTEAFF. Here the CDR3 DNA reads TGTGCCAGCAGCCAAGTCGGGGGGAGAAGGACTGAAGCTTTCTTT.

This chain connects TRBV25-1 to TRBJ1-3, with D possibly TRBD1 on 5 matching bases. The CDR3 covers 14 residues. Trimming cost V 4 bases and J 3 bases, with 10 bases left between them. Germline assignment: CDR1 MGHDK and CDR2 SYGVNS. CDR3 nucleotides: TGTGCCAGCAGTGTCGGGGGAGTTGGAAACACCATATATTTT. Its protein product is CASSVGGVGNTIYF. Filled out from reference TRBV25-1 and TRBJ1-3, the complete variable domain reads EADIYQTPRYLVIGTGKKITLECSQTMGHDKMYWYQQDPGMELHLIHYSYGVNSTEKGDLSSESTVSRIRTEHFPLTLESARPSHTSQYLCASSVGGVGNTIYFGEGSWLTVV.

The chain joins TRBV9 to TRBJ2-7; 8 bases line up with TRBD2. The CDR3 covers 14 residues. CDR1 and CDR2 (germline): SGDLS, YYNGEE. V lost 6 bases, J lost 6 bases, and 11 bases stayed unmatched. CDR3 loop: CASTSGGDYGEQYF. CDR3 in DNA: TGTGCCAGCACTTCCGGGGGGGACTACGGCGAGCAGTACTTC.

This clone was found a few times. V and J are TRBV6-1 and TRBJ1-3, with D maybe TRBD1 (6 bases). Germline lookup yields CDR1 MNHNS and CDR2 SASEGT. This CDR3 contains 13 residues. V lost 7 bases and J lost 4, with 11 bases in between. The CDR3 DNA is TGTGCCAGCAACAGGGCAATCGGAAACACCATATATTTT. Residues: CASNRAIGNTIYF.

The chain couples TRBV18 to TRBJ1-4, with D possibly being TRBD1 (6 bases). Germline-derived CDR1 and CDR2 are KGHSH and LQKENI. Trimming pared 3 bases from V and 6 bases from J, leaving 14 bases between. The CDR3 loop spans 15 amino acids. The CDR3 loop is CASSPRQAYDEKLFF. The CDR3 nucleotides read TGTGCCAGCTCACCCCGACAGGCGTACGATGAAAAACTGTTTTTT.

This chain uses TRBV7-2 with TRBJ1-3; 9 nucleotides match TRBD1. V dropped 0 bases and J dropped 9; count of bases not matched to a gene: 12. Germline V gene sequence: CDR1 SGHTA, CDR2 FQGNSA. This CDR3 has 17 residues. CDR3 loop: CASSLAGGQGAASTIYF. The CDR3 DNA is TGTGCCAGCAGCTTAGCGGGGGGACAGGGTGCTGCAAGCACCATATATTTT.